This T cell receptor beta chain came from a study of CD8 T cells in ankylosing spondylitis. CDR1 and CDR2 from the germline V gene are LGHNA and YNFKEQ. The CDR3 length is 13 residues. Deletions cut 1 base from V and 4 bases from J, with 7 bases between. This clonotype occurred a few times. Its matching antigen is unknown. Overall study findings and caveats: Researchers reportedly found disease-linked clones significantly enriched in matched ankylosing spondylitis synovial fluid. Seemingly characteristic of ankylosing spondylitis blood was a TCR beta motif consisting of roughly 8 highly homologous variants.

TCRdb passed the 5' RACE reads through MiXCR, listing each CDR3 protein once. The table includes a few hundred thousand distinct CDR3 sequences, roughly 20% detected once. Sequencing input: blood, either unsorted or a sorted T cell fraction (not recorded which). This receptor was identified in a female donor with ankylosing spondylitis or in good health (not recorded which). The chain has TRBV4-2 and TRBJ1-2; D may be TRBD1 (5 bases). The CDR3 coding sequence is TGTGCCAGCAGCCAAGGGGACGGCTATGGCTACACCTTC. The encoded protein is CASSQGDGYGYTF.